This entry is about one T cell receptor beta chain. No antigen is known for it. This sample was included in a study of human T cells and chemical hapten exposure. Study findings and constraints: Donor immune responses may differ from healthy people's, since all donors had alopecia.

Trimming cost V 2 bases and J 2 bases, with 6 bases left between them. Germline assignment: CDR1 SGHAT and CDR2 FQNNGV. This CDR3 has 14 amino acids. The time point here: patch test 2, 6 weeks after DPC sensitization. The treatment here: therapeutic diphenylcyclopropenone sensitization with weekly scalp DPC. Every donor had alopecia and was 18 to 70 years old; all were suitable for DPC. TCRdb itself ran the RACE reads through MiXCR, one entry per CDR3 protein. The data contain over 70,000 distinct CDR3 sequences, 11% of them singletons. This clonotype was sampled from a man between 18 and 35 years old with alopecia areata. Some clones in this sample may be carry-over from other donors' samples. This specimen was whole blood, taken in connection with sensitization to the hapten diphenylcyclopropenone (DPC). This chain links TRBV11-2 with TRBJ2-2; no reliable D call. The CDR3 spells CASSLIYNTGELFF. Written as DNA, the CDR3 is TGTGCCAGCAGCTTAATATACAACACCGGGGAGCTGTTTTTT.